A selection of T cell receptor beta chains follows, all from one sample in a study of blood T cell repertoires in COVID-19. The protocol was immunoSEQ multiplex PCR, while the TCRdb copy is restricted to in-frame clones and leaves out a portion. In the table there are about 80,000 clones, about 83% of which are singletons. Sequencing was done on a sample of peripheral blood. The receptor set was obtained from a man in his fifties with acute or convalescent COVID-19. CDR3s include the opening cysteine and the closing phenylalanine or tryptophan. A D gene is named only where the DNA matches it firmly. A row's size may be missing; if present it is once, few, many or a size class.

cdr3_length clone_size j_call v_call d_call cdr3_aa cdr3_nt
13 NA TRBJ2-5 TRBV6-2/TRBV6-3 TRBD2 CASSYREVETQYF TGTGCCAGCAGTTATCGGGAGGTGGAGACCCAGTACTTC
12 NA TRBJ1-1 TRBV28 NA CASRTGSVEAFF TGTGCCAGCAGGACGGGATCTGTTGAAGCTTTCTTT
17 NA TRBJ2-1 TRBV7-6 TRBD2 CASSRLAGGLSYNEQFF TGTGCCAGCAGCCGACTAGCGGGGGGACTCTCCTACAATGAGCAGTTCTTC
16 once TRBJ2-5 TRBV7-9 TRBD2 CASSEGTSGDQETQYF TGTGCCAGCAGCGAAGGGACTAGCGGGGATCAAGAGACCCAGTACTTC
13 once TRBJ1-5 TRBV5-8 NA CASSRLDGQPQHF TGTGCCAGCAGCCGACTAGACGGCCAGCCCCAGCATTTT
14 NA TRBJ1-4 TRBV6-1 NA CASSDGGAGEKLFF TGTGCCAGCAGTGATGGGGGGGCCGGAGAAAAACTGTTTTTT
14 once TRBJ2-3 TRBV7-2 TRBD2 CASSPRTSADTQYF TGTGCCAGCAGCCCCCGGACTAGCGCAGATACGCAGTATTTT
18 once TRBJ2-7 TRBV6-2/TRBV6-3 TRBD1 CASSLVPQFPGQLYEQYF TGTGCCAGCAGCCTGGTCCCCCAGTTTCCGGGACAGCTCTACGAGCAGTACTTC
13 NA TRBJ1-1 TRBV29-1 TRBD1 CSVGDRRRTEAFF TGCAGCGTTGGGGACAGAAGACGCACTGAAGCTTTCTTT
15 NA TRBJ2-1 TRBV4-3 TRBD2 CASSLGLGRVDEQFF TGCGCCAGCAGCCTTGGACTAGGACGTGTGGATGAGCAGTTCTTC
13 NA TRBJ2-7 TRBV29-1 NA CSVSATGDGEQYF TGCAGCGTTAGTGCGACGGGAGATGGCGAGCAGTACTTC
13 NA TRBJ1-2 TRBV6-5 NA CASSYGGAYGYTF TGTGCCAGCAGTTACGGGGGGGCTTATGGCTACACCTTC
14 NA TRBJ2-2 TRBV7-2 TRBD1 CASSTRQGRRELFF TGTGCCAGCAGCACCCGACAGGGCCGTAGGGAGCTGTTTTTT
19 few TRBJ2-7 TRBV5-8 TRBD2 CASSFGQFYLSGRTNEQYF TGTGCCAGCAGCTTTGGGCAGTTCTATTTAAGCGGGAGGACTAACGAGCAGTACTTC
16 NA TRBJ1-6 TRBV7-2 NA CASSTNHGEDNSPLHF TGTGCCAGCAGCACCAACCACGGTGAGGATAATTCACCCCTCCACTTT
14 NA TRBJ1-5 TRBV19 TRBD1 CASRDRELDQPQHF TGTGCCAGTAGGGACAGGGAATTAGATCAGCCCCAGCATTTT
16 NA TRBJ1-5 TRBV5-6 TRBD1 CASSLGTGISNQPQHF TGTGCCAGCAGCTTGGGGACAGGGATAAGCAATCAGCCCCAGCATTTT
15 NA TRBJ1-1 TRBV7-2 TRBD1 CASSLAGQADTEAFF TGTGCCAGCAGCTTAGCGGGACAGGCGGACACTGAAGCTTTCTTT
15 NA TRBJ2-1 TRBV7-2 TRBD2 CASSYSGSPYNEQFF TGTGCCAGCAGCTACAGCGGGAGCCCCTACAATGAGCAGTTCTTC
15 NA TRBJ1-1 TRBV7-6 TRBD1 CASSLQTGGVTEAFF TGTGCCAGCAGCTTACAGACAGGGGGGGTCACTGAAGCTTTCTTT
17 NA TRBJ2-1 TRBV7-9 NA CASSPVLAVSSYNEQFF TGTGCCAGCAGCCCCGTTTTAGCGGTTAGCTCCTACAATGAGCAGTTCTTC
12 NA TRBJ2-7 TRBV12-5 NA CASGLGAGEQYF TGTGCTAGTGGTTTGGGGGCGGGGGAGCAGTACTTC
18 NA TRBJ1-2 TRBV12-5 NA CASGLAGRGVLSNYGYTF TGTGCTAGTGGTTTGGCCGGGCGGGGGGTCCTTTCTAACTATGGCTACACCTTC